The 15 T cell receptor beta chains below were found in one sample sequenced in a study of beta chain features in type 1 diabetes. All of the isolated RNA was reverse transcribed, so expressed TCRB transcripts were sequenced. Assay: immunoSEQ multiplex PCR; the TCRdb copy retains only in-frame clones and omits some. The table records roughly 170,000 clones, about an eighth of them present only once. The sample taken for sequencing was central memory CD4+ T cells from blood. All receptors come from a young woman in good health.

This rearrangement joins TRBV4-1 to TRBJ2-1, with D possibly matching TRBD2 (6 bases). The V gene's germline CDR1 is MGHRA and CDR2 YSYEKL. This CDR3 has 16 residues. V was pared by 0 bases and J by 0 bases, with 9 bases between. The CDR3: CASSQETGVSYNEQFF. The CDR3 DNA reads as TGCGCCAGCAGCCAAGAAACGGGGGTCTCCTACAATGAGCAGTTCTTC.

There are a few counts of this clone. V gene TRBV7-2 combines with J gene TRBJ1-1; no definite D call. From germline, CDR1 is SGHTA and CDR2 FQGNSA. This CDR3 comprises 13 residues. V lost 3 bases and J 2 bases, leaving 7 bases between the germline ends. The CDR3: CASSLEENTEAFF. In DNA form, the CDR3 reads TGTGCCAGCAGCTTGGAGGAAAACACTGAAGCTTTCTTT. The full variable domain, in which reference TRBV7-2 and TRBJ1-1 provide the parts outside the CDR3, is GAGVSQSPSNKVTEKGKDVELRCDPISGHTALYWYRQSLGQGLEFLIYFQGNSAPDKSGLPSDRFSAERTGGSVSTLTIQRTQQEDSAVYLCASSLEENTEAFFGQGTRLTVV.

This chain joins TRBV6-6 and TRBJ1-1, with 7 nucleotides matching TRBD1. CDR1 MNHNY and CDR2 SVGAGI come from the germline V gene (reference sequence). This CDR3 region has 14 residues. For the CDR3, the DNA is TGTGCGGGTTTTTCTAAAGACAGGGATACTGAAGCTTTCTTT. This translates into CAGFSKDRDTEAFF.

This clone came up a few times. The chain joins TRBV11-2 to TRBJ2-5; TRBD2 matches 9 bases. With 2 bases clipped from V and 5 bases from J, the junction kept 6 bases outside the gene matches. Germline-derived CDR1 and CDR2 are SGHAT and FQNNGV. This CDR3 is 15 amino acids long. CDR3 DNA: TGTGCCAGCAGCTTAAGGCTAGCGGGACCGGAGACCCAGTACTTC. This sequence encodes CASSLRLAGPETQYF. The full variable domain, with the rest looked up from reference TRBV11-2 and TRBJ2-5, is EAGVAQSPRYKIIEKRQSVAFWCNPISGHATLYWYQQILGQGPKLLIQFQNNGVVDDSQLPKDRFSAERLKGVDSTLKIQPAKLEDSAVYLCASSLRLAGPETQYFGPGTRLLVL.

The chain links TRBV28 to TRBJ2-1, with 8 positions matching TRBD2. J was trimmed by 10 bases and V by 6 bases; bases with no gene match: 2. In germline, CDR1 is MDHEN, CDR2 SYDVKM. The CDR3 extends over 11 amino acids. The CDR3 here is CASRAGGEQFF. The CDR3 coding sequence is TGTGCCAGCAGGGCGGGGGGAGAGCAGTTCTTC.

A few counts support this clone. The sample has other DNA sequences that encode this CDR3 too. The J gene is TRBJ2-5, the V gene TRBV27; 12 bases align to TRBD2. V lost 6 bases and J lost 5; bases outside the gene matches: 4. Per the germline V gene, CDR1 is MNHEY and CDR2 is SMNVEV (reference sequence). The CDR3 is 14 residues long. The DNA of the CDR3 is TGTGCCAGCAGGCGGACTAGCGGGATTGAGACCCAGTACTTC. Protein: CASRRTSGIETQYF.

This clone came up a few times. The chain joins TRBV6-5 to TRBJ2-1, with 7 bases aligning to TRBD1. The V gene end was trimmed by 5 bases and the J gene end by 10 bases; junction bases not matched to a gene: 11. The CDR3 length is 14 residues. Germline loops: CDR1 MNHEY, CDR2 SVGAGI. The CDR3, as DNA: TGTGCCAGCAGTACCATGCAGGGGGTTCCCGAGCAGTTCTTC. It translates to CASSTMQGVPEQFF.

The DNA for the CDR3 is TGTGCCAGCAGCTCCCGCCGTCCGGTGACACAGGGAAAGAATCAGCCCCAGCATTTT. Translation gives CASSSRRPVTQGKNQPQHF. This chain joins TRBV7-8 and TRBJ1-5; weak D call: TRBD1 (6 bases). Trimming removed 4 bases at V and 4 bases at J, with 26 bases between. CDR1 SGHVS and CDR2 FQNEAQ come from the germline V gene. This CDR3 comprises 19 residues. The whole variable domain, remainder taken from reference TRBV7-8 and TRBJ1-5, is GAGVSQSPRYKVAKRGQDVALRCDPISGHVSLFWYQQALGQGPEFLTYFQNEAQLDKSGLPSDRFFAERPEGSVSTLKIQRTQQEDSAVYLCASSSRRPVTQGKNQPQHFGDGTRLSIL.

The chain uses TRBV28 and TRBJ2-7; D possibly corresponds to TRBD2 (6 bases). The germline V and J ends were trimmed by 7 bases and 3 bases, with 19 bases remaining between them. Germline V gene lookup returns CDR1 MDHEN and CDR2 SYDVKM. The CDR3 is 15 amino acids. This CDR3 is CASIDPGTGNYEQYF. DNA for the CDR3: TGTGCCAGCATTGATCCTGGGACTGGAAACTACGAGCAGTACTTC.

The rearrangement links TRBV6-1 to TRBJ2-7; 9 positions agree with TRBD1. V lost 4 bases, J lost 5 bases, and 15 bases stayed unmatched. Germline CDR1 and CDR2: MNHNS and SASEGT. CDR3 length: 17 amino acids. DNA of the CDR3: TGTGCCAGCAGTGGAGGTGGCCGGACAGGGGTTGCCCACGAGCAGTACTTC. This translates into CASSGGGRTGVAHEQYF.

V is TRBV2 and J is TRBJ1-2, with D tentatively TRBD1 (5 bases). The germline V gene encodes CDR1 SNHLY and CDR2 FYNNEI. The CDR3 is 12 residues long. Trimming took 6 bases from V and 4 from J, leaving 9 bases between them. CDR3 region: CASSPDIYGYTF. CDR3 nucleotide sequence: TGTGCCAGCAGCCCGGACATCTATGGCTACACCTTC.

This clone has more than one count but fewer than ten. The J gene is TRBJ2-5, the V gene TRBV5-4, with D perhaps TRBD1 (7 bases). Germline CDR1 and CDR2: SGHNT and YYREEE (reference sequence). The germline V and J ends were trimmed by 4 bases and 6 bases, with 19 bases remaining between them. This CDR3 has 15 amino acids. The CDR3 bases are TGTGCCAGCAGCACGGGGACAGCGGGTAGGCAGACCCAGTACTTC. Translation: CASSTGTAGRQTQYF.

The rearrangement uses TRBV9 and TRBJ2-5, with a tentative D call TRBD2 (6 bases). V was pared by 0 bases and J by 6 bases, with 15 bases between. This CDR3 comprises 15 residues. Germline assignment: CDR1 SGDLS and CDR2 YYNGEE. The CDR3 bases are TGTGCCAGCAGCGTAGAATCGGGGAGGCGTCAGACCCAGTACTTC. It translates to CASSVESGRRQTQYF.

J is TRBJ2-1 and V is TRBV7-2; no definite D call. Looked up from germline, CDR1 is SGHTA and CDR2 is FQGNSA. CDR3 length equals 12 residues. The ends were cut back, 5 bases at V and 9 bases at J, with 11 bases in the middle. The CDR3 bases are TGTGCCAGCAGCCCACCCCTAGTTGAGCAGTTCTTC. As protein: CASSPPLVEQFF.

This clone was observed a handful of times. The rearrangement uses TRBV9 and TRBJ2-5, with 12 bases fitting TRBD2. The germline V gene encodes CDR1 SGDLS and CDR2 YYNGEE. V lost 3 bases to trimming and J lost 6 bases; unmatched junction nucleotides: 9. The CDR3 covers 16 residues. For the CDR3, the DNA is TGTGCCAGCAGCGGTCGACTAGCGGGAGATGGGAAGACCCAGTACTTC. Translated, it gives CASSGRLAGDGKTQYF.